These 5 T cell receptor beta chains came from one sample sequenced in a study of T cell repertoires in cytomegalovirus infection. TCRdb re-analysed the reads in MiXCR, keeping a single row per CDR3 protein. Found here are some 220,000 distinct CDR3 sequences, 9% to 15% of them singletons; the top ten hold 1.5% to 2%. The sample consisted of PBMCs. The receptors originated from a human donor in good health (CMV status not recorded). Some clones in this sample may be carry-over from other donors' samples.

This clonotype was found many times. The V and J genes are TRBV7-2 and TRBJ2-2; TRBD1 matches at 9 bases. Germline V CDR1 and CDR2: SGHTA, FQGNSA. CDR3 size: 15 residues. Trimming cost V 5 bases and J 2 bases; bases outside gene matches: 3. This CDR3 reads CASSRTGVNTGELFF. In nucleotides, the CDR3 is TGTGCCAGCAGCCGGACAGGGGTCAACACCGGGGAGCTGTTTTTT.

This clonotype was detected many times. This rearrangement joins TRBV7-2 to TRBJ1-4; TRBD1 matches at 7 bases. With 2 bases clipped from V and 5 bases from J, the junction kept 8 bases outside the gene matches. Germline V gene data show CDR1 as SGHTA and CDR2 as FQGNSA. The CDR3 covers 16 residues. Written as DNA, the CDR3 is TGTGCCAGCAGCTTACGTATCGAGACAGGGAATGAAAAACTGTTTTTT. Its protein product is CASSLRIETGNEKLFF.

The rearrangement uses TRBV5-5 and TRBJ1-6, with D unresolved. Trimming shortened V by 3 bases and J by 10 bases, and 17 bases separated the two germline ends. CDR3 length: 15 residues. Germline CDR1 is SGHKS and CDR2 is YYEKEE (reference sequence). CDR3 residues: CASSSIFVSYSPLHF. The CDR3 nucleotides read TGTGCCAGCAGCTCCATTTTCGTCTCCTACTCACCCCTCCACTTT.

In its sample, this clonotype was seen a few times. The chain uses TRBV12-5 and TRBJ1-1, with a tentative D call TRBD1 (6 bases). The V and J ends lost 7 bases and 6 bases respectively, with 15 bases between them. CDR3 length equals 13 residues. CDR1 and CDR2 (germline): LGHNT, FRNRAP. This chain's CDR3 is CASVGQRGAEAFF. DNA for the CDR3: TGTGCTAGTGTCGGACAGCGAGGTGCTGAAGCTTTCTTT.

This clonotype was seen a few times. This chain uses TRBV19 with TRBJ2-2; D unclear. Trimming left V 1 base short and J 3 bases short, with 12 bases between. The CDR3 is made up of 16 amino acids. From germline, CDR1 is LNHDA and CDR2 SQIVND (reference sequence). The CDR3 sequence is CASSIGLSQYTGELFF. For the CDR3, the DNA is TGTGCCAGTAGTATAGGCCTCTCCCAGTACACCGGGGAGCTGTTTTTT.